The 5 T cell receptor beta chains below all came from one sample that was sequenced in a study of blood T cell repertoires in COVID-19. Sequenced by immunoSEQ multiplex PCR; TCRdb stores in-frame clones only, minus some. This table holds 90,000 to 150,000 clones, 79% found once. The specimen sequenced was peripheral blood. The receptors derive from an elderly woman with acute or convalescent COVID-19.

This clone was observed a single time. The chain carries TRBV29-1 and TRBJ1-2; 7 nucleotides align to TRBD1. The V segment lost 6 bases and the J segment 3 bases; nucleotides outside the gene matches: 7. The germline CDR1 and CDR2 sequences are SQVTM and ANQGSEA. CDR3 length equals 13 residues. In DNA form, the CDR3 reads TGCAGCGTAGCACAGGGGCGTGACTATGGCTACACCTTC. Protein product: CSVAQGRDYGYTF.

The rearrangement uses TRBV29-1 and TRBJ2-5; 10 nucleotides line up with TRBD1. The germline gives CDR1 SQVTM, CDR2 ANQGSEA. V trimming: 6 bases; J trimming: 4 bases; junction bases outside the gene matches: 8. CDR3 length: 14 residues. CDR3 bases: TGCAGCGTGACCGGGACAGGGGAGAGAGAGACCCAGTACTTC. It codes for CSVTGTGERETQYF.

The V call is TRBV6-5, the J call TRBJ2-7; TRBD1 aligns across 9 bases. This CDR3 is built from 12 residues. V shed 6 bases and J 5 bases; nucleotides not matched to a gene: 2. From germline, CDR1 is MNHEY and CDR2 SVGAGI. This CDR3 is CASSGTGHEQYF. CDR3 nucleotide sequence: TGTGCCAGCAGCGGGACAGGGCACGAGCAGTACTTC.

The V call is TRBV19, the J call TRBJ2-2; no clear D gene. The germline gives CDR1 LNHDA, CDR2 SQIVND (reference sequence). The CDR3 is made up of 16 amino acids. V was clipped by 5 bases and J by 0 bases, with 13 bases between them. CDR3 amino acids: CASSPRRSANTGELFF. The CDR3 DNA reads TGTGCCAGTAGTCCGCGGCGGTCAGCGAACACCGGGGAGCTGTTTTTT.

The chain couples TRBV9 to TRBJ2-1, with D tentatively TRBD1 (6 bases). The V gene's germline CDR1 is SGDLS and CDR2 YYNGEE. The germline V and J ends were trimmed by 0 bases and 8 bases, with 15 bases remaining between them. This CDR3 is 15 amino acids long. CDR3 sequence: CASSVGGTTLHEQFF. CDR3 nucleotide sequence: TGTGCCAGCAGCGTAGGTGGGACAACCCTCCATGAGCAGTTCTTC.